This T cell receptor beta chain was profiled in a study of shared clonotypes between healthy human individuals (TCRdb year 2020). A note on the overall study: The cohort comprised a couple of women and three men aged 18 to 49 years. For each donor, CD4 naive and CD4 memory were each given three plates, CD8 naive was given two plates, and CD8 memory was given one plate. To estimate repertoire size and how much clonotype sharing occurs between individuals, the study deeply sequenced the blood TCR repertoires of roughly 5 healthy adults. Libraries were prepared and TCR repertoires were sequenced by different laboratories using diverse techniques, in order to increase sequencing depth and limit assay-specific biases. Between about 0.8 and 9 billion PBMCs per donor were obtained by leukapheresis. The paper's findings and limits, for the study overall: Pairwise subsampling indicated that sequencing depth was expected to affect the degree of clonotype sharing among donors. Because the study included only a small number of donors, the genetic and exposure-history diversity represented was limited. When a handful of donors were compared, the shared fraction of clonotypes was 5% to 6.5% for naive CD4, 3.5% to 4% for naive CD8, 2.3% for memory CD4, and 0.3% to 0.5% for memory CD8. Larger estimated clonotype richness was generally found for naive subsets than for memory subsets. Compared with non-shared clonotypes, clonotypes shared by all four sorted-subset donors had higher generation probabilities. Rarefaction of sorted-subset datasets indicated incomplete sequencing despite the large sequencing depth. Only blood was sampled, and tissue TCR repertoires likely differ from those in blood.

Turning to this clone: Its target antigen remains unknown. There are no base qualities to consult, and no much larger clone falls within one base.

V is pared back by 6 bases and J by 7 bases, with 15 bases lying between the germline termini. Taken from cysteine to phenylalanine, the CDR3 has 13 residues. Only the CDR3 part of the read is kept: 39 bases, read in frame from the first base. CDR1 and CDR2 were assigned from the germline V gene as MNHNS and SASEGT. Healthy HIV-negative adults with no recently reported acute infections or vaccinations were included as donors. All donors were Caucasian adults living in Nashville, Tennessee, USA. CD8 memory samples combined magnetically selected CD45RO+ cells with CCR7-negative CD45RA+ effector memory (TemRA) cells. After blood collection by leukapheresis, PBMCs were isolated using Ficoll-Histopaque density gradient centrifugation and then cryopreserved in the vapor phase of liquid nitrogen. Purity and quantity of every magnetically sorted T cell population were checked by analytical flow cytometry. Genomic DNA was isolated from every sorted fraction and measured by UV absorbance on a Nanodrop 2000c.

Using the deep immunoSEQ assay, multiplex PCR amplified TCR CDR3 regions from genomic DNA. For each cell subset, the extracted genomic DNA was distributed evenly across all wells of several immunoSEQ 96-well plates, and each plate served as one replicate. Each replicate PCR for sorted subsets received about 220 ng genomic DNA, equal to some 32,000 T cell genomes. Purified libraries were quantified with a Qubit 3.0 fluorometer, sized on a Bioanalyzer 2100, and re-quantified with the KAPA Library Quantification kit. Every immunoSEQ 96-well plate was sequenced on a dedicated single-read 150-cycle Illumina NextSeq 550 flow cell. Regarding the original processing steps: Because the immunoSEQ output held only junctional sequences and lacked quality scores, the filtering could not match the filtering applied to full-length reads. To assign V/J genes and CDR3, sequences were annotated against IMGT germline references using PyIR, a Python wrapper for IgBLAST v1.9. Reads were filtered out if the reads had weak V/J assignments (E-value above 1e-6), no CDR3, stop codons, out-of-frame junctions, or ambiguous translated residues. V3J clonotypes were defined as sequences sharing the same inferred V gene, J gene, and CDR3 amino acid sequence. Percentage overlap between repertoires was computed as shared unique clonotypes divided by the size of the smaller repertoire. Three approaches were used to assess repertoire richness: RTK rarefaction, the Chao1 estimator, and Recon v2.1 estimates of unobserved clonotypes. OLGA was used to compute generation probabilities for all TCRbeta clonotypes that the gDNA method yielded from a handful of donors. Entries here come from immuneACCESS through TCRdb and include only in-frame sequences with V and J called. Some clones fail to appear in such tables; in the studies checked, an unresolved V gene covers under half of the shortfall, and the cause of the remainder is unknown. The V and J calls and clone size come from that table; D and trimming were worked out from the DNA. The table for this sample lists approximately 350,000 clones; about 96% of them were counted only once. Around 0.29% of the sample rests with the top ten.

The sample comprised memory CD8+ T cells sorted from blood. The cell subset or site label of this sample denotes: CD45RO+ cells pooled with CCR7-negative TemRA cells. The chain is made from TRBV6-1 and TRBJ1-1; tentative D gene TRBD1, with 5 bases matching. The clonotype originates from a man aged 30-40 years in good health. This receptor carries the CDR3 CASSPTAPYEAFF. The nucleotide sequence is given as TGTGCCAGCAGCCCGACAGCCCCTTATGAAGCTTTCTTT.